The 14 T cell receptor beta chains below come from one sample, sequenced in a study of T cells in Graves' hyperthyroidism and ophthalmopathy. RNA transcripts served as the template for amplifying TCR beta CDR3 regions. HTBI primers drove first-round RT-PCR of the TCR CDR3. TCRdb passed the multiplex PCR reads through MiXCR, listing each CDR3 protein once. Here the sample spans some 580,000 distinct CDR3 sequences, about 16% being singletons. Specimen: blood. The receptors derive from a woman aged 35 to 49 with Graves' ophthalmopathy.

A note on this clonotype: Just one base apart from a much larger clone, this may be a read error. This CDR3 is missing its conserved last phenylalanine or tryptophan, likely due to a read error. V gene TRBV2 combines with J gene TRBJ1-1; D perhaps matches TRBD1 (5 bases). CDR3 length equals 12 residues. Trimming took 4 bases from V and 3 from J, leaving 6 bases between them. The germline gives CDR1 SNHLY, CDR2 FYNNEI. The CDR3 DNA reads TGTGCCAGCAGTGTGGGGGACACTGAAGCTTTCCTT. It yields the protein CASSVGDTEAFL.

This clonotype was recorded many times. The chain carries TRBV6-1 and TRBJ2-3; D tentatively reads TRBD1 or TRBD2 (6 bases each). V was shortened by 1 base and J by 3 bases, with 14 bases between the two germline ends. Germline V gene sequence: CDR1 MNHNS, CDR2 SASEGT. CDR3 size: 16 residues. CDR3 residues: CASSEGQGRRTDTQYF. CDR3 coding DNA: TGTGCCAGCAGTGAAGGTCAGGGGAGGAGGACAGATACGCAGTATTTT.

This chain connects TRBV20-1 to TRBJ1-1; 8 positions match TRBD1. The germline V gene has CDR1 DFQATT and CDR2 SNEGSKA (reference sequence). J lost 5 bases, V lost 6 bases, and 5 bases had no gene match. CDR3 length equals 12 residues. This chain's CDR3 is CSATGGSTEAFF. Written as DNA, the CDR3 is TGCAGTGCCACAGGGGGTTCGACTGAAGCTTTCTTT.

The chain has TRBV7-9 and TRBJ2-3, with D possibly matching TRBD2 (6 bases). Germline assignment: CDR1 SEHNR and CDR2 FQNEAQ (reference sequence). This CDR3 contains 16 residues. With 0 bases removed from V and 0 bases from J, the gap between germline ends came to 10 bases. The CDR3 reads CASSLAGSGSTDTQYF. CDR3 coding DNA: TGTGCCAGCAGCTTAGCGGGGAGCGGGAGCACAGATACGCAGTATTTT.

A word on this clonotype: This may come from a read error, since a much larger clone is one base off. V and J are TRBV30 and TRBJ1-6; 7 positions match TRBD1. Germline V gives CDR1 GTSNPN, CDR2 SVGIG (reference sequence). CDR3 length: 15 amino acids. For the CDR3, the DNA is TGTGCCTGGAAATACTTGGACAGGCTCGCTTCACCCCCCCACTTT. Translated: CAWKYLDRLASPPHF.

The rearrangement links TRBV7-9 to TRBJ2-5; no clear D gene. Looked up from germline, CDR1 is SEHNR and CDR2 is FQNEAQ (reference sequence). The CDR3 totals 15 residues. V was pared by 6 bases and J by 4 bases, with 18 bases between. The CDR3 region has the DNA TGTGCCAGCAGTCCCCGTGCCTCGAACGGAGAGACCCAGTACTTC. Protein product: CASSPRASNGETQYF.

V usage is TRBV5-1 and J usage is TRBJ2-5; possibly TRBD2 for D (6 bases). The germline gives CDR1 SGHRS, CDR2 YFSETQ. V was shortened by 0 bases and J by 5 bases, with 14 bases between the two germline ends. The CDR3 has 15 residues. The CDR3 loop is CASSLDVGGFETQYF. As DNA, the CDR3 is TGCGCCAGCAGCTTGGATGTAGGAGGGTTTGAGACCCAGTACTTC.

J is TRBJ1-5 and V is TRBV7-9; no clear D gene. The ends were cut back, 2 bases at V and 5 bases at J, with 13 bases in the middle. Germline loops: CDR1 SEHNR, CDR2 FQNEAQ (reference sequence). The CDR3 is 15 amino acids. CDR3 region: CASSLNNLADQPQHF. CDR3 nucleotides: TGTGCCAGCAGCTTAAACAATCTCGCCGATCAGCCCCAGCATTTT.

This clonotype was recorded many times. The rearrangement links TRBV27 to TRBJ2-7, with D perhaps matching TRBD1 (5 bases). The CDR3 is made up of 16 amino acids. The germline V gene has CDR1 MNHEY and CDR2 SMNVEV (reference sequence). V gave up 0 bases and J gave up 4 bases, with 16 bases separating them. Written as DNA, the CDR3 is TGTGCCAGCAGTTTATCGAGGCCCAATCAGGGTTACGAGCAGTACTTC. Encoded protein: CASSLSRPNQGYEQYF.

This clonotype was recorded a few times. The chain is built from TRBV7-9 and TRBJ1-4; D is possibly TRBD1 (6 bases). This CDR3 is built from 14 residues. Germline CDR1 and CDR2: SEHNR and FQNEAQ (reference sequence). Trimming pared 3 bases from V and 5 bases from J, leaving 10 bases between. The DNA of the CDR3 is TGTGCCAGCAGCTTCCTAGGGGGAAATGAAAAACTGTTTTTT. Its protein is CASSFLGGNEKLFF.

The V and J genes are TRBV5-1 and TRBJ2-7; no clear D. V was cut by 2 bases and J by 6 bases, with 9 bases left in between. Germline lookup yields CDR1 SGHRS and CDR2 YFSETQ. CDR3 length: 12 amino acids. The DNA for the CDR3 is TGCGCCAGCAGCTTCGACCGGGCCGAGCAGTACTTC. Translating gives CASSFDRAEQYF.

Only a few counts were recorded for this clonotype. At one boundary the junction diverges from the germline segment, which might be a read error. The CDR3 is CASSDEGRRDF. Written as DNA, the CDR3 is TGTGCCAGCAGTGATGAGGGCCGGAGGGACTTC. This chain joins TRBV2 and TRBJ2-5, with D perhaps TRBD2 (6 bases). CDR1 SNHLY and CDR2 FYNNEI come from the germline V gene. The CDR3 loop spans 11 amino acids.

Only a few counts were recorded for this clonotype. Because the CDR3 is missing its conserved closing phenylalanine or tryptophan, this is likely a read error. V gene TRBV6-1 combines with J gene TRBJ1-1; D is ambiguous. Germline-derived CDR1 and CDR2 are MNHNS and SASEGT. Deletions cut 11 bases from V and 1 base from J, with 8 bases between. The CDR3 runs to 11 residues. This chain's CDR3 is CASDGNTEAFL. CDR3 DNA: TGTGCCTCGGATGGGAACACTGAAGCTTTCCTT.

This clonotype was found many times. The chain links TRBV5-5 to TRBJ2-3, with 7 bases fitting TRBD1. There are 14 residues in the CDR3. V lost 4 bases and J lost 6; bases outside the gene matches: 8. Germline V gene lookup returns CDR1 SGHKS and CDR2 YYEKEE (reference sequence). Here the CDR3 reads CASSADRSLDTQYF. The CDR3 DNA is TGTGCCAGCAGCGCGGACAGGAGTTTGGATACGCAGTATTTT.